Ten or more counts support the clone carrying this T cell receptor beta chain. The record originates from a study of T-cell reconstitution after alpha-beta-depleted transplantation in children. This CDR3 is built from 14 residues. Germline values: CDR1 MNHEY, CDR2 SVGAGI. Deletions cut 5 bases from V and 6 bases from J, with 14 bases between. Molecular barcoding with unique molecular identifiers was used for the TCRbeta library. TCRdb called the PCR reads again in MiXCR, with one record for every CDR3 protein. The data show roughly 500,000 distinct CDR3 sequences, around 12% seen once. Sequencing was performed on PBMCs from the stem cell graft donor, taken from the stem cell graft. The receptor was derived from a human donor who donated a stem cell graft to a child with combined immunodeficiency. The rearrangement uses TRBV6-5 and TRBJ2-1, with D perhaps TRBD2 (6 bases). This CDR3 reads CASSPGTPGNEQFF. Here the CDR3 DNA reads TGTGCCAGCAGTCCCGGGACTCCGGGCAATGAGCAGTTCTTC.